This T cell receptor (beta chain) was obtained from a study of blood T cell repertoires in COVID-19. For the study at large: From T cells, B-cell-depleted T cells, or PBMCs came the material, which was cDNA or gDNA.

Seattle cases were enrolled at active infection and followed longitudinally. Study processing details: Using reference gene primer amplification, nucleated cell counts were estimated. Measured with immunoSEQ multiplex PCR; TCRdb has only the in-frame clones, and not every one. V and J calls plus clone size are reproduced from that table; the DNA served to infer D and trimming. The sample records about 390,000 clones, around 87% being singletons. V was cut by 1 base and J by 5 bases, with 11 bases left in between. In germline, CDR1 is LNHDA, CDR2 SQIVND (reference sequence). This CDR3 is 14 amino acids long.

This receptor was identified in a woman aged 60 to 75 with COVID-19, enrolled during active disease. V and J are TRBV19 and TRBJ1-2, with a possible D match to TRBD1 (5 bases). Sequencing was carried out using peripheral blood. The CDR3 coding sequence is TGTGCCAGTAGTATAGGAGCGGGACCTTATGGCTACACCTTC. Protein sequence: CASSIGAGPYGYTF. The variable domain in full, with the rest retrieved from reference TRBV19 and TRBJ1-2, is DGGITQSPKYLFRKEGQNVTLSCEQNLNHDAMYWYRQDPGQGLRLIYYSQIVNDFQKGDIAEGYSVSREKKESFPLTVTSAQKNPTAFYLCASSIGAGPYGYTFGSGTRLTVV.